This T cell receptor (beta chain) was retrieved from a study of shared clonotypes between healthy human individuals. As concerns this clone: As yet, its antigen is unknown.

Original handling: Filtering differed since immunoSEQ provided only junctions, with no quality scores. Libraries were prepared by immunoSEQ multiplex PCR; TCRdb keeps only in-frame clonotypes and omits some of them. V, J and clone size are those of that table, while D and trimming were read from the DNA. The sample includes fewer than 1.6 million clones, 98% seen only once; the top ten take about 0.34%. Study findings and constraints: Sorted-subset sequencing was shown by rarefaction to be incomplete despite large depth.

The sequenced material came from naive CD4+ T cells sorted from blood. Subset described: CD45RA+ positively selected. The source of this sequence is a man younger than 45 in good health.

CDR3 amino acids: CASSQGRGTGLESQHF. CDR3 bases: TGCGCCAGCAGCCAAGGGCGGGGGACAGGCTTGGAGTCCCAGCATTTT. The gene calls are TRBV4-1 and TRBJ1-5; 8 nucleotides line up with TRBD1. The J segment lost 11 bases and the V segment lost 1 base, leaving 13 bases of the junction unmatched. CDR1 is MGHRA and CDR2 is YSYEKL in the germline V gene. The CDR3 has 16 residues.